The 17 T cell receptor beta chains presented below share a single source sample, sequenced in a study of beta chain features in type 1 diabetes. The isolated RNA, all of it, was reverse transcribed, so expressed TCRB transcripts were what got sequenced. The repertoire was sequenced with immunoSEQ multiplex PCR; TCRdb's copy has only in-frame clones and lacks some. Seen here are fewer than 250,000 clones, under 70% observed once, and the top ten hold 0.053%. The source material was naive CD4+ T cells from blood. The origin of the receptors is a man aged 25 to 40 in good health.

This clone was seen more than once but under ten times. This CDR3 is also generated by other DNA sequences in the sample. The chain carries TRBV30 and TRBJ2-5; D not resolved. The CDR3 runs 11 residues. Trimming pared 0 bases from V and 5 bases from J, leaving 4 bases between. The germline V gene has CDR1 GTSNPN and CDR2 SVGIG (reference sequence). The CDR3 DNA is TGTGCCTGGAGTGTACAGGAGACCCAGTACTTC. Translating it yields CAWSVQETQYF.

The rearrangement uses TRBV9 and TRBJ2-3; D is perhaps TRBD2 (6 bases). The ends were cut back, 3 bases at V and 6 bases at J, with 20 bases in the middle. The CDR3 loop spans 16 amino acids. From germline, CDR1 is SGDLS and CDR2 YYNGEE. The CDR3 bases are TGTGCCAGCAGCGCGGGGGTCCCAGACTGGGTGGATACGCAGTATTTT. It encodes CASSAGVPDWVDTQYF.

V and J are TRBV2 and TRBJ2-1, with 7 bases that match TRBD2. CDR1 SNHLY and CDR2 FYNNEI come from the germline V gene. This CDR3 has 13 amino acids. Trimming at V came to 5 bases and at J to 8 bases, leaving 6 bases not matched to a gene. CDR3 region: CASSKGLIDEQFF. Here the CDR3 DNA reads TGTGCCAGCAGTAAGGGACTAATCGATGAGCAGTTCTTC.

This clone was seen a few times. The V gene is TRBV29-1, the J gene TRBJ2-2; tentatively, D is TRBD1 (6 bases). The CDR3 consists of 11 residues. Per germline, CDR1 SQVTM and CDR2 ANQGSEA. Trimming took off 5 bases at V and 6 bases at J, with 7 bases between the two ends. CDR3: CSVQGSGELFF. For the CDR3, the DNA is TGCAGCGTTCAGGGGTCCGGGGAGCTGTTTTTT.

This chain uses TRBV30 with TRBJ1-1; D not certain. The CDR3 sequence is 13 residues long. V dropped 3 bases and J dropped 1 base, with 9 bases sitting between them. From germline, CDR1 is GTSNPN and CDR2 SVGIG (reference sequence). CDR3 sequence (DNA): TGTGCCTGGAGCGGGATTCCGAACACTGAAGCTTTCTTT. Translating gives CAWSGIPNTEAFF.

The chain uses TRBV29-1 and TRBJ1-2; D perhaps matches TRBD1 (6 bases). The length of the CDR3 is 14 residues. Germline CDR1 and CDR2: SQVTM and ANQGSEA. The germline V and J ends were trimmed by 4 bases and 2 bases, with 14 bases remaining between them. CDR3 nucleotide sequence: TGCAGCGTTGCGAACCCGCAGGGGAACTATGGCTACACCTTC. Its protein product is CSVANPQGNYGYTF.

On this clone: Other DNA sequences in this sample translate to the same CDR3. CDR3 loop: CAWSVSDTQYF. The CDR3 coding sequence is TGTGCCTGGAGTGTATCGGATACGCAGTATTTT. The chain joins TRBV30 to TRBJ2-3; D gene ambiguous. The germline V and J ends were trimmed by 0 bases and 6 bases, with 4 bases remaining between them. The CDR3 loop spans 11 amino acids. The germline gives CDR1 GTSNPN, CDR2 SVGIG (reference sequence).

The chain is built from TRBV9 and TRBJ2-7, with TRBD2 matching 13 bases. This CDR3 region has 14 residues. The germline CDR1 and CDR2 sequences are SGDLS and YYNGEE. V shed 4 bases, J shed 6 bases, and the junction held 4 bases outside the gene matches. CDR3 in amino acids: CASSRGTSGTEQYF. CDR3 DNA: TGTGCCAGCAGCAGAGGGACTAGCGGGACCGAGCAGTACTTC.

This clone was seen only once. This rearrangement joins TRBV30 to TRBJ2-1, with D maybe TRBD1 (5 bases). The ends were cut back, 2 bases at V and 6 bases at J, with 14 bases in the middle. The CDR3 is made up of 14 amino acids. The germline V gene has CDR1 GTSNPN and CDR2 SVGIG (reference sequence). CDR3 DNA sequence: TGTGCCTGGAGTCCCCCCTGGGGCGGCAATGAGCAGTTCTTC. Its protein product is CAWSPPWGGNEQFF.

This chain joins TRBV29-1 and TRBJ2-7; the D is unclear. This CDR3 comprises 11 residues. Germline V gene data show CDR1 as SQVTM and CDR2 as ANQGSEA. With 6 bases removed from V and 2 bases from J, the gap between germline ends came to 8 bases. The CDR3, as DNA: TGCAGCGTCGGAGAGGCCTACGAGCAGTACTTC. Translating it yields CSVGEAYEQYF.

The chain employs TRBV14 and TRBJ2-7, with D perhaps matching TRBD1 (6 bases). Trimming left V 2 bases short and J 5 bases short, with 16 bases between. Germline CDR1 and CDR2: SGHDN and FVKESK. CDR3 length: 15 residues. Here the CDR3 reads CASSQLFLGAHEQYF. The CDR3 coding sequence is TGTGCCAGCAGCCAACTGTTTCTGGGGGCACACGAGCAGTACTTC.

The chain is built from TRBV4-1 and TRBJ2-5; D unclear. The CDR3 contains 14 residues. Trimming removed 0 bases at V and 2 bases at J, with 7 bases between. Germline V CDR1 and CDR2: MGHRA, YSYEKL. CDR3 residues: CASSQDSTQETQYF. CDR3 bases: TGCGCCAGCAGCCAAGATAGCACGCAAGAGACCCAGTACTTC.

V and J are TRBV29-1 and TRBJ1-5; D remains ambiguous. Germline values: CDR1 SQVTM, CDR2 ANQGSEA. The CDR3 contains 12 residues. V was clipped by 5 bases and J by 0 bases, with 5 bases between them. The CDR3 DNA follows: TGCAGCGTTTCAGATAGCAATCAGCCCCAGCATTTT. Protein product: CSVSDSNQPQHF.

This clone showed up just a few times. V is TRBV30 and J is TRBJ2-6; a possible D gene is TRBD1 (6 bases). This CDR3 is 17 amino acids long. The germline V gene has CDR1 GTSNPN and CDR2 SVGIG (reference sequence). Between the trimmed V and J ends, which lost 2 bases and 0 bases, there was a span of 14 bases. Here the CDR3 DNA reads TGTGCCTGGAGTCACAGGGCAAGGAGCTCTGGGGCCAACGTCCTGACTTTC. Encoded protein: CAWSHRARSSGANVLTF.

V and J are TRBV30 and TRBJ2-3, with 8 bases identical to TRBD2. V lost 1 base, J lost 0 bases, and 9 bases stayed unmatched. Germline-derived CDR1 and CDR2 are GTSNPN and SVGIG (reference sequence). The CDR3 has 17 amino acids. The CDR3 DNA is TGTGCCTGGAGTGGAACTAGCGGAGGGACTAGCACAGATACGCAGTATTTT. Amino acid sequence: CAWSGTSGGTSTDTQYF.

The rearrangement uses TRBV30 and TRBJ1-2; D is ambiguous. The germline gives CDR1 GTSNPN, CDR2 SVGIG (reference sequence). The CDR3 spans 11 residues. Trimming cost V 2 bases and J 9 bases, with 10 bases left between them. The CDR3 DNA follows: TGTGCCTGGAGTTTTGGGGTTAGCTACACCTTC. As protein: CAWSFGVSYTF.

The chain employs TRBV4-2 and TRBJ1-6; 7 nucleotides line up with TRBD1. The germline V gene encodes CDR1 LGHNA and CDR2 YNFKEQ. The CDR3 is 19 amino acids. V was clipped by 0 bases and J by 1 base; unmatched bases: 9. In nucleotides, the CDR3 is TGTGCCAGCAGCCAAGATCGGACAGGACTAACTTCCTATAATTCACCCCTCCACTTT. Encoded protein: CASSQDRTGLTSYNSPLHF.